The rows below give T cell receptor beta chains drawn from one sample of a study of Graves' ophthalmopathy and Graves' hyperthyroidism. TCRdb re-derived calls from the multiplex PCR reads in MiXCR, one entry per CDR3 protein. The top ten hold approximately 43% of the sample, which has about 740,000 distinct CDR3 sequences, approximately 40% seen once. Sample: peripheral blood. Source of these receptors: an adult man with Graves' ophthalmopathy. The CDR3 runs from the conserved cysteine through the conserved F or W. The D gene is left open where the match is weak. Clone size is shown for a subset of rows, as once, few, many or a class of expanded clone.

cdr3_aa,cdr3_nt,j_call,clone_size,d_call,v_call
CASSLDYRVQETQYF,TGTGCCAGCAGCTTAGACTACAGGGTTCAAGAGACCCAGTACTTC,TRBJ2-5,many,-,TRBV7-8
CAISGAELMNTEAFF,TGTGCCATCAGTGGGGCGGAACTGATGAACACTGAAGCTTTCTTT,TRBJ1-1,many,-,TRBV10-3
CSVEGGRDRAGNYGYTF,TGCAGCGTTGAAGGGGGGAGGGACAGGGCGGGTAACTATGGCTACACCTTC,TRBJ1-2,many,TRBD1,TRBV29-1
CASSLATASDEQYF,TGTGCCAGCAGCTTAGCGACAGCCTCCGACGAGCAGTACTTC,TRBJ2-7,-,-,TRBV7-8
CASSPLTQGGSYEQYF,TGTGCCAGTAGTCCTCTGACGCAGGGAGGCTCCTACGAGCAGTACTTC,TRBJ2-7,-,-,TRBV19
CASSVTGRAGELFF,TGTGCCAGTAGTGTCACGGGGAGGGCCGGGGAGCTGTTTTTT,TRBJ2-2,-,TRBD2,TRBV25-1
CSARGGDSGTEAFF,TGCAGTGCTAGAGGCGGGGACAGCGGCACTGAAGCTTTCTTT,TRBJ1-1,-,TRBD1,TRBV20-1
CSVGQDTGGQAFF,TGCAGCGTCGGACAAGACACAGGGGGCCAAGCTTTCTTT,TRBJ1-1,-,TRBD1,TRBV29-1
CAASSQGGHMNTEAFF,TGTGCCGCCAGCAGCCAAGGGGGACATATGAACACTGAAGCTTTCTTT,TRBJ1-1,-,-,TRBV15
CASLDPRSEKLFF,TGTGCCAGCTTAGATCCGAGGAGTGAAAAACTGTTTTTT,TRBJ1-4,-,-,TRBV25-1
CATSSPGQGSVPLHF,TGTGCCACCAGCAGTCCGGGACAGGGGAGTGTACCCCTCCACTTT,TRBJ1-6,-,TRBD1,TRBV15
CASSESSQPQHF,TGTGCCAGCAGTGAAAGCAGTCAGCCCCAGCATTTT,TRBJ1-5,many,-,TRBV6-1